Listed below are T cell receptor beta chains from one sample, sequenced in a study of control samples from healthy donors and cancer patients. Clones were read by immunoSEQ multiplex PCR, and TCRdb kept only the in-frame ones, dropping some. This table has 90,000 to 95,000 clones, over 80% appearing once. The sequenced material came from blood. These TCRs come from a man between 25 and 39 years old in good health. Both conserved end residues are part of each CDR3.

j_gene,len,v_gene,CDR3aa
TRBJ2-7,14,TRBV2,CASRTHRTSYEQYF
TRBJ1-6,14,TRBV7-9,CASSMRQGQSPLHF
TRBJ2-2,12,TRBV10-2,CASRTGTGELFF
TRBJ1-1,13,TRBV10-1,CASRPGMNTEAFF
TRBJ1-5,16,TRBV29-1,CSVVLAGGAVGQPQHF
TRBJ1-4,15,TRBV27,CASSLSPSSVGELFF
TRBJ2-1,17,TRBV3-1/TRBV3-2,CASSPYGTSGYYNEQFF
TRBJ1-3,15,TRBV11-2,CASSLGGGHGNTIYF
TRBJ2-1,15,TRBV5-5,CASSFLRGYDNEQFF
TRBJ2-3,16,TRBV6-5,CASSLTGTPGTDTQYF
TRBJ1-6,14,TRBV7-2,CASSLATVNSPLHF
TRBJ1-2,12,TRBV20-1,CSASRAGYGYTF
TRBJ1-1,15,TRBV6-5,CASKVYGTMNTEAFF
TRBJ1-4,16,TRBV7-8,CASSRQGGATNEKLFF
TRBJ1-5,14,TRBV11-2,CASSPFGGNQPQHF
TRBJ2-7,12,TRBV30,CAWSVGHYEQYF
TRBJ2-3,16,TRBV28,CASSPLAGGRPDTQYF
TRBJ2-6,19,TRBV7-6,CASSPLAGAGFFGANVLTF
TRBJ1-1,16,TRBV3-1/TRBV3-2,CASIGSGGWMNTEAFF
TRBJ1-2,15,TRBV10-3,CATGPDREADYGYTF
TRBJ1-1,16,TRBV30,CAWSGKDSPGNTEAFF
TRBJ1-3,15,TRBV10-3,CAISERGGRENTIYF
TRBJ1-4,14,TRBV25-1,CASSPRTFNEKLFF
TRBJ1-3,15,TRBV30,CAWSPAGQSGDTIYF
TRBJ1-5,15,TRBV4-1,CASSQVNGFNQPQHF
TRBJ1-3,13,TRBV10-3,CAIGRPSSNTIYF
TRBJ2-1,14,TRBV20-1,CSASGIDTYNEQFF
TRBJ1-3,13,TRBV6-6,CASSYAGATAIYF
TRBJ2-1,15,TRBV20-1,CSASHKAGSLNEQFF
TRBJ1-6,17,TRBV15,CATSGGRGSDWNSPLHF
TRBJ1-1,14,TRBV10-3,CAIRTDRVDTEAFF
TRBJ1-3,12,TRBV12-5,CASGPPGNTIYF
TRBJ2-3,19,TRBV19,CASSIALGFNRLSTDTQYF
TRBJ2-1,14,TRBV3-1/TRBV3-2,CASSQIDGNNEQFF
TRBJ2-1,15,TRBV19,CASTASGGSYNEQFF
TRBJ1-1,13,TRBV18,CASSQKSNTEAFF
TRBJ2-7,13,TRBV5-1,CASSLAGSYEQYF
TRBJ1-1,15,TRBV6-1,CASSEGDWTNTEAFF